This T cell receptor beta chain was identified in a study of OX40 agonist ivuxolimab in advanced cancers. Study in general: Anti-PD-1, anti-PD-L1 or anti-CTLA-4 therapy given earlier was allowed, and approximately 40% had some.

Only in-frame clones appear in the TCRdb table, and some are missing; sequencing was by immunoSEQ multiplex PCR. The sample holds about 73,000 clones, almost 90% seen once. The CDR3 spans 15 residues. The V gene's germline CDR1 is SGHVS and CDR2 FQNEAQ. Between the trimmed V and J ends, which lost 1 base and 4 bases, there was a span of 10 bases. Of note for this clone: Its target is unknown.

Whole-study results and caveats: It was not determined which antigens were specifically recognized by the peripheral T cells that had undergone clonal expansion.

This sequence originates from an adult with an advanced solid tumor such as melanoma, head and neck, liver or kidney cancer. The chain couples TRBV7-8 to TRBJ2-2; the D gene is possibly TRBD2 (5 bases). The sample consisted of CD4+ or CD8+ T cells sorted from blood, taken in a trial of the OX40 agonist ivuxolimab. CDR3 amino acids: CASSLGTAGTGELFF. The CDR3 DNA reads TGTGCCAGCAGCTTAGGCACTGCGGGCACCGGGGAGCTGTTTTTT.